A selection of T cell receptor beta chains follows, all from one sample in a study of shared clonotypes between healthy human individuals. Data came from immunoSEQ multiplex PCR; TCRdb stores just in-frame clones and leaves some out. The data contain over 2 million clones, around 96% of them singletons. What was sequenced was naive CD8+ T cells sorted from blood. These TCRs come from a man aged 18-30 years in good health. Each CDR3 is given with its conserved first and last residue. The D gene is left open where the match is weak. Some rows mark clone size as missing; the rest say once, few, many or name a class of expanded clone.

TRBV6-1,-,-,TRBJ1-1,CASSEGTGSEAFF,TGTGCCAGCAGTGAAGGAACGGGGAGTGAAGCTTTCTTT
TRBV9,-,-,TRBJ2-5,CASSVAGNQETQYF,TGTGCCAGCAGCGTAGCGGGCAACCAAGAGACCCAGTACTTC
TRBV6-5,-,TRBD2,TRBJ2-1,CASEAGEGNEQFF,TGTGCCAGCGAAGCGGGAGAAGGTAATGAGCAGTTCTTC
TRBV4-1,few,-,TRBJ1-6,CASSQADSPLHF,TGCGCCAGCAGCCAAGCAGATTCACCCCTCCACTTT
TRBV19,-,-,TRBJ2-7,CASSMGLLSYEQYF,TGTGCCAGTAGTATGGGACTTCTATCCTACGAGCAGTACTTC
TRBV7-2,-,-,TRBJ1-1,CASSLPEGWAEAFF,TGTGCCAGCAGCTTGCCTGAGGGATGGGCTGAAGCTTTCTTT
TRBV5-1,-,-,TRBJ2-7,CASSLYGAYEQYF,TGCGCCAGCAGCTTGTACGGAGCCTACGAGCAGTACTTC
TRBV9,once,-,TRBJ2-3,CASSEGETGDTDTQYF,TGTGCCAGCAGCGAGGGGGAAACCGGTGACACAGATACGCAGTATTTT
TRBV5-8,-,TRBD1,TRBJ1-4,CASIVGIPGQKNEKLFF,TGTGCCAGCATAGTTGGTATCCCGGGACAGAAAAATGAAAAACTGTTTTTT
TRBV7-9,once,TRBD2,TRBJ2-7,CASSSTTSGSHYEQYF,TGTGCCAGCAGCTCAACGACTAGCGGGAGCCACTACGAGCAGTACTTC
TRBV4-3,-,TRBD2,TRBJ2-1,CASSSGTSGYNEQFF,TGCGCCAGCAGCTCCGGGACTAGCGGGTACAATGAGCAGTTCTTC
TRBV7-9,few,-,TRBJ2-5,CASSSQETQYF,TGTGCCAGCAGCTCTCAAGAGACCCAGTACTTC
TRBV6-4,once,-,TRBJ2-3,CASGGAALDTQYF,TGTGCCAGCGGGGGGGCGGCCCTAGATACGCAGTATTTT
TRBV9,once,-,TRBJ2-7,CASSVVGEDEQYF,TGTGCCAGCAGCGTAGTAGGGGAGGACGAGCAGTACTTC
TRBV13,-,-,TRBJ1-2,CASSLEGGISYGYTF,TGTGCCAGCAGCTTAGAAGGAGGAATTTCCTATGGCTACACCTTC
TRBV9,-,-,TRBJ2-2,CASSDSGTGELFF,TGTGCCAGCAGCGACTCTGGGACCGGGGAGCTGTTTTTT
TRBV23-1,-,TRBD1,TRBJ2-7,CARRQGDRLLYEQYF,TGCGCCCGCCGACAGGGAGATCGGTTGTTGTACGAGCAGTACTTC
TRBV2,-,-,TRBJ2-3,CASRPAEGTQYF,TGTGCCAGCAGACCCGCAGAGGGGACGCAGTATTTT
TRBV2,-,TRBD1,TRBJ2-3,CASSEFTGGTDTQYF,TGTGCCAGCAGTGAATTTACAGGGGGTACAGATACGCAGTATTTT
TRBV21-1,-,-,TRBJ2-1,CASATSNEQFF,TGTGCCTCAGCAACGAGCAATGAGCAGTTCTTC
TRBV11-2,-,-,TRBJ1-1,CASSGGRGTYTEAFF,TGTGCCAGCAGCGGGGGCAGGGGTACGTACACTGAAGCTTTCTTT
TRBV28,-,TRBD2,TRBJ2-7,CASTSLAGGYYEQYF,TGTGCCAGCACAAGCCTAGCGGGGGGTTACTACGAGCAGTACTTC
TRBV30,-,TRBD1,TRBJ2-5,CAWSVLGTGMGETQYF,TGTGCCTGGAGTGTACTTGGGACAGGGATGGGAGAGACCCAGTACTTC
TRBV29-1,once,TRBD1,TRBJ1-2,CSDQQGIDYGYTF,TGCAGCGATCAACAGGGGATTGACTATGGCTACACCTTC
TRBV28,-,-,TRBJ1-5,CASRRSYSNQPQHF,TGTGCCAGCAGGAGGAGTTATAGCAATCAGCCCCAGCATTTT
TRBV30,-,TRBD1,TRBJ2-5,CAWSAQGTGMETQYF,TGTGCCTGGAGTGCCCAGGGGACAGGGATGGAGACCCAGTACTTC
TRBV7-8,-,-,TRBJ1-4,CASSLEGKLFF,TGTGCCAGCAGCTTAGAGGGAAAACTGTTTTTT
TRBV7-9,-,-,TRBJ2-7,CASSSRDSYEQYF,TGTGCCAGCAGCTCCCGGGACTCCTACGAGCAGTACTTC
TRBV15,-,-,TRBJ2-5,CATNCLHF,TGTGCCACCAATTGTCTCCACTTC
TRBV2,-,-,TRBJ1-6,CASSEGAPHF,TGTGCCAGCAGTGAAGGAGCCCCTCACTTT
TRBV27,once,-,TRBJ2-7,CASSLQGHFSYEQYF,TGTGCCAGCAGTTTACAGGGTCACTTCTCCTACGAGCAGTACTTC
TRBV27,-,-,TRBJ2-7,CASSAAGASYEQYF,TGTGCCAGCAGTGCGGCCGGGGCCTCCTACGAGCAGTACTTC
TRBV5-1,-,-,TRBJ2-7,CASSPTGALGAYEQYF,TGCGCCAGCAGCCCGACGGGGGCCCTTGGAGCCTACGAGCAGTACTTC
TRBV28,-,TRBD1,TRBJ1-1,CASSSLGQGAVNTEAFF,TGTGCCAGCAGTTCCCTTGGACAGGGGGCGGTTAACACTGAAGCTTTCTTT
TRBV7-9,-,-,TRBJ2-2,CASSFHGELFF,TGTGCCAGCAGCTTCCACGGGGAGCTGTTTTTT
TRBV5-1,-,TRBD2,TRBJ2-7,CASSVAGGITYEQYF,TGCGCCAGCAGTGTCGCGGGAGGAATTACCTACGAGCAGTACTTC
TRBV13,-,-,TRBJ1-1,CASSRWDMNTEAFF,TGTGCCAGCAGCCGGTGGGACATGAACACTGAAGCTTTCTTT
TRBV30,-,TRBD2,TRBJ2-7,CAWGPGLLYEQYF,TGTGCCTGGGGCCCGGGACTACTATACGAGCAGTACTTC
TRBV6-5,once,-,TRBJ2-5,CASSYSWASVQETQYF,TGTGCCAGCAGTTACTCGTGGGCTAGCGTGCAAGAGACCCAGTACTTC
TRBV9,-,-,TRBJ2-2,CASSLRETGELFF,TGTGCCAGCAGCTTAAGGGAGACCGGGGAGCTGTTTTTT
TRBV4-1,-,TRBD2,TRBJ2-5,CASSQVKGLAGGEETQYF,TGCGCCAGCAGCCAAGTGAAGGGGTTAGCGGGAGGGGAAGAGACCCAGTACTTC